These 4 T cell receptor beta chains share one sample of origin, sequenced in a study of Tregs in tolerant kidney transplant recipients. Produced via immunoSEQ multiplex PCR; TCRdb's table is partial and in-frame only. Of tens of thousands of clones in the sample, approximately 94% were seen once. Sequencing used CD8+ T cells from blood. These receptors all stem from a human donor in good health.

This sequence joins TRBV27 and TRBJ2-1; 8 nucleotides line up with TRBD1. The CDR3 sequence is 17 residues long. Germline trimming cut 5 bases from V and 5 bases from J; bases unmatched to any gene: 14. Per the germline V gene, CDR1 is MNHEY and CDR2 is SMNVEV (reference sequence). CDR3 loop: CASSLTTLGTGHNEQFF. CDR3 DNA sequence: TGTGCCAGCAGTCTGACCACTCTCGGGACAGGACACAATGAGCAGTTCTTC.

The chain has TRBV6-4 and TRBJ2-2; D possibly corresponds to TRBD2 (6 bases). Trimming removed 6 bases from V and 6 bases from J, with 14 bases in between. The length of the CDR3 is 14 residues. Germline V CDR1 and CDR2: MRHNA, SNTAGT. This CDR3 is CASSSVGGAGELFF. The DNA for the CDR3 is TGTGCCAGCAGCTCGGTCGGGGGAGCCGGGGAGCTGTTTTTT.

The chain uses TRBV30 and TRBJ1-1, with 10 bases identical to TRBD1. This CDR3 has 13 amino acids. Germline assignment: CDR1 GTSNPN and CDR2 SVGIG (reference sequence). The V segment lost 3 bases and the J segment 5 bases; nucleotides outside the gene matches: 3. This CDR3 is CAWSGQGGTEAFF. The CDR3 DNA reads as TGTGCCTGGAGCGGACAGGGGGGGACTGAAGCTTTCTTT.

This rearrangement joins TRBV7-6 to TRBJ2-1; tentative D call: TRBD2 (5 bases). Trimming removed 5 bases at V and 10 bases at J, with 12 bases between. The CDR3 length is 12 residues. The V gene's germline CDR1 is SGHVS and CDR2 FNYEAQ. The CDR3 sequence is CASSRFEGEQFF. CDR3 sequence (DNA): TGTGCCAGCAGCCGGTTTGAGGGAGAGCAGTTCTTC.